This record concerns one T cell receptor beta chain sequence. The antigen is not known. This specimen comes from a study of Ad26.COV2.S vaccination and SARS-CoV-2 variants. Study conclusions and caveats: Assessments of TCR breadth and depth may have underestimated the total T cell responses.

Stated treatment: about 20 received Ad26.COV2.S at low or high dose, single or two shots; about 5 received placebo; per-sample allocation not given. The investigators took samples on day 63 after the first vaccine or placebo injection. An Ad26 vector expressing Wuhan-strain SARS-CoV-2 spike served as the vaccine. Profiled with immunoSEQ multiplex PCR; TCRdb holds only in-frame clones, not every one. Found here are about 400,000 clones, approximately 87% of them singletons; the top ten hold around 3.6%. The trim removed 5 bases at V and 10 bases at J, leaving 14 bases unmatched. CDR1 and CDR2 from the germline V gene are MDHEN and SYDVKM. The CDR3 consists of 15 residues.

The rearrangement links TRBV28 to TRBJ1-1; TRBD1 aligns across 9 bases. The sequences come from peripheral blood, collected in a trial of Ad26.COV2.S vaccine versus placebo. This receptor was identified in a person between 18 and 65 years old who received the Ad26.COV2.S COVID-19 vaccine or a placebo. Here the CDR3 reads CASSAPLTGGPRAFF. Here the CDR3 DNA reads TGTGCCAGCAGTGCCCCCCTTACAGGGGGCCCACGAGCTTTCTTT.